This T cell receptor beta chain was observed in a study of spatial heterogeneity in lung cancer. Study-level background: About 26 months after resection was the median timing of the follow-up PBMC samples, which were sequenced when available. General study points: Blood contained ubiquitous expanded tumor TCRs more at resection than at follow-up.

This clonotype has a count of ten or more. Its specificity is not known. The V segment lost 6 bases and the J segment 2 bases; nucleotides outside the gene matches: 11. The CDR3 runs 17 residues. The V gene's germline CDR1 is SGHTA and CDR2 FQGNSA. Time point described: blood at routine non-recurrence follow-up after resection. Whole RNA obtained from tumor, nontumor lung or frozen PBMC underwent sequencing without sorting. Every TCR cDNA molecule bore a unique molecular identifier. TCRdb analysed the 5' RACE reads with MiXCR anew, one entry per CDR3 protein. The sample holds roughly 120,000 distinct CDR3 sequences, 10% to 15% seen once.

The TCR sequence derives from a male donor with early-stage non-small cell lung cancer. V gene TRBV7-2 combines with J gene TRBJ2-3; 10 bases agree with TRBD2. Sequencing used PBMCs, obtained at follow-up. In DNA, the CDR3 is TGTGCCAGCAGACAAAGCGGGGGGGCCTCTAACACAGATACGCAGTATTTT. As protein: CASRQSGGASNTDTQYF.